In its sample, the clone carrying this TCR beta chain was seen a few times. Its antigen is still unknown. Making TCR cDNA involved 5'RACE template switching, which added UMIs and a universal primer site. TCRdb redid the calling of the 5' RACE reads with MiXCR, one entry per CDR3 protein. Altogether hundreds of thousands of distinct CDR3 sequences are present, about 19% being singletons, with the ten largest covering around 17%. These data come from a study of T cells after yellow fever vaccination. Points from the study as a whole: At 95% to 98% for CD4 and roughly 87% for CD8, most primary-vaccination clones showed up again after the booster.

The V and J ends lost 6 bases and 4 bases respectively, with 6 bases between them. The CDR3 extends over 11 amino acids. V gene TRBV12-3 or TRBV12-4 combines with J gene TRBJ1-2; D call uncertain. The TCR originated in a man between 18 and 29 years old who received the YFV17D yellow fever vaccine. Sequenced material: PBMCs, taken before the yellow fever booster vaccination. The CDR3 DNA reads TGTGCCAGCAGAGAGAGCTATGGCTACACCTTC. As protein: CASRESYGYTF.